The source of this T cell receptor (beta chain) is a study of T cell responses to AZD1222 COVID-19 vaccine. Study observations and caveats: Donor demographics were predominantly white British with a female majority; clonal diversity may be underestimated. Spike-specific TCR breadth and depth rose after two AZD1222 doses. Sampled repertoires all dated from after the peak T cell response.

TCRdb keeps only in-frame clones here, not all; method: immunoSEQ multiplex PCR. Here the sample spans approximately 180,000 clones, 90% being singletons. As regards this clone: No antigen is known for it.

CDR3 size: 14 residues. Per germline, CDR1 ENHRY and CDR2 SYGVKD. V was trimmed by 10 bases and J by 1 base, leaving 16 bases between them. The specimen was peripheral blood, collected on day 0 of AZD1222 vaccination. This sequence joins TRBV10-3 and TRBJ1-2, with TRBD1 as a possible D gene (5 bases). This TCR came from an adult in good health. CDR3 sequence reads: CATITGDVNYGYTF. In DNA, the CDR3 is TGTGCCACCATCACAGGCGACGTTAACTATGGCTACACCTTC.